The 21 T cell receptor beta chains presented below share a single source sample, sequenced in a study of blood T cell repertoires in COVID-19. Only in-frame clones appear in the TCRdb table, and some are missing; sequencing was by immunoSEQ multiplex PCR. The sample gives roughly 190,000 clones, around 85% of which show up once; 11% is in the top ten. The sequenced sample was peripheral blood. The receptors derive from a woman aged 55-69 years with COVID-19, enrolled during active disease.

The CDR3 here is CASSLQGALGNQPQHF. The CDR3 DNA sequence: TGTGCCAGCAGCTTACAGGGGGCTTTGGGGAATCAGCCCCAGCATTTT. The chain joins TRBV7-2 to TRBJ1-5; 8 bases align to TRBD1. Germline values: CDR1 SGHTA, CDR2 FQGNSA. Trimming at V came to 2 bases and at J to 4 bases, leaving 7 bases not matched to a gene. The CDR3 contains 16 residues. Complete variable domain (other parts from reference TRBV7-2 and TRBJ1-5): GAGVSQSPSNKVTEKGKDVELRCDPISGHTALYWYRQSLGQGLEFLIYFQGNSAPDKSGLPSDRFSAERTGGSVSTLTIQRTQQEDSAVYLCASSLQGALGNQPQHFGDGTRLSIL.

This clone turned up a few times. The chain uses TRBV14 and TRBJ1-2; a weak D match, TRBD1 (5 bases). Trimming removed 1 base from V and 8 bases from J, with 20 bases in between. Looked up from germline, CDR1 is SGHDN and CDR2 is FVKESK. The CDR3 is 16 residues long. The CDR3 DNA sequence: TGTGCCAGCAGCCAAGGAGTAAGGGGCCTCCGGCTGGGCTACACCTTC. Its translation is CASSQGVRGLRLGYTF.

A single count supports this clone. Other DNA variants within this sample encode the same CDR3. The J gene is TRBJ2-7, the V gene TRBV6-2 or TRBV6-3, with 13 bases lining up with TRBD2. The junction had 1 base not matched to a gene; V was cut back by 0 bases and J by 5 bases. Germline lookup yields CDR1 MNHEY and CDR2 SVGEGT. The CDR3 has 15 residues. As DNA, the CDR3 is TGTGCCAGCAGTTACTCCGGGACTAGCGGGAACGAGCAGTACTTC. Residues: CASSYSGTSGNEQYF.

The V gene is TRBV19, the J gene TRBJ2-1, with TRBD2 matching 16 bases. CDR3 size: 19 residues. V shed 0 bases and J 7 bases; nucleotides not matched to a gene: 9. CDR1 is LNHDA, CDR2 SQIVND, per germline (reference sequence). The CDR3 DNA reads TGTGCCAGTAGTATAGATGGGACTAGCGGGAGGGGGTGGAAGAATGAGCAGTTCTTC. Translating gives CASSIDGTSGRGWKNEQFF.

The chain links TRBV11-2 to TRBJ2-6; tentative D call: TRBD2 (6 bases). CDR1 and CDR2 from the germline V gene are SGHAT and FQNNGV. Trimming left V 5 bases short and J 0 bases short, with 8 bases between. CDR3 length equals 15 residues. CDR3 coding DNA: TGTGCCAGCAGCCGGCGGGACTCTGGGGCCAACGTCCTGACTTTC. It translates to CASSRRDSGANVLTF. The variable domain in full, completed from reference TRBV11-2 and TRBJ2-6, reads EAGVAQSPRYKIIEKRQSVAFWCNPISGHATLYWYQQILGQGPKLLIQFQNNGVVDDSQLPKDRFSAERLKGVDSTLKIQPAKLEDSAVYLCASSRRDSGANVLTFGAGSRLTVL.

This clone occurred once. The chain uses TRBV28 and TRBJ2-7; TRBD2 matches 7 bases. J was trimmed by 2 bases and V by 5 bases; bases with no gene match: 9. The CDR3 is made up of 15 amino acids. Germline CDR1 MDHEN, CDR2 SYDVKM. The CDR3 here is CASSPRGVVAYEQYF. The CDR3 nucleotides are TGTGCCAGCAGTCCCCGGGGGGTCGTGGCCTACGAGCAGTACTTC.

The chain recombines TRBV2 with TRBJ2-2; 11 nucleotides line up with TRBD2. The CDR3 extends over 15 amino acids. From germline, CDR1 is SNHLY and CDR2 FYNNEI. V dropped 7 bases and J dropped 6; count of bases not matched to a gene: 7. CDR3 amino acids: CASKVLAGASGELFF. CDR3 nucleotide sequence: TGTGCCAGCAAGGTACTAGCGGGAGCATCCGGGGAGCTGTTTTTT.

The CDR3 nucleotides read TGTGCCAGCAGTTCCGGGTATGGTAATTCACCCCTCCACTTT. This encodes CASSSGYGNSPLHF. The chain employs TRBV27 and TRBJ1-6; no reliable D call. CDR1 is MNHEY and CDR2 is SMNVEV in the germline V gene (reference sequence). This CDR3 is built from 14 residues. With 4 bases removed from V and 6 bases from J, the gap between germline ends came to 10 bases.

CDR3 sequence reads: CASSQERGTVYGYTF. In DNA form, the CDR3 reads TGTGCCAGCAGCCAAGAACGAGGGACAGTCTATGGCTACACCTTC. The rearrangement joins TRBV4-2 to TRBJ1-2; 7 positions agree with TRBD1. Trimming cost V 0 bases and J 4 bases; bases outside gene matches: 5. There are 15 residues in the CDR3. CDR1 and CDR2 (germline): LGHNA, YNFKEQ.

This clone was seen just once. This chain uses TRBV18 with TRBJ2-4; perhaps TRBD2 as D (6 bases). Trimming pared 2 bases from V and 7 bases from J, leaving 12 bases between. This CDR3 region has 14 residues. Germline V gene data show CDR1 as KGHSH and CDR2 as LQKENI. The CDR3 loop is CASSPARGSNIQYF. Written as DNA, the CDR3 is TGTGCCAGCTCACCAGCGCGGGGAAGTAACATTCAGTACTTC. Full variable domain (missing parts from reference TRBV18 and TRBJ2-4): NAGVMQNPRHLVRRRGQEARLRCSPMKGHSHVYWYRQLPEEGLKFMVYLQKENIIDESGMPKERFSAEFPKEGPSILRIQQVVRGDSAAYFCASSPARGSNIQYFGAGTRLSVL.

This chain joins TRBV9 and TRBJ2-1; TRBD2 matches 10 bases. The germline gives CDR1 SGDLS, CDR2 YYNGEE. Trimming took 2 bases from V and 2 from J; bases not matched to a gene: 4. This CDR3 region has 16 residues. CDR3 nucleotide sequence: TGTGCCAGCAGCGTGACCCTAGCGGGGGCCTACAATGAGCAGTTCTTC. As protein: CASSVTLAGAYNEQFF. Full variable domain (rest looked up from reference TRBV9 and TRBJ2-1): DSGVTQTPKHLITATGQRVTLRCSPRSGDLSVYWYQQSLDQGLQFLIQYYNGEERAKGNILERFSAQQFPDLHSELNLSSLELGDSALYFCASSVTLAGAYNEQFFGPGTRLTVL.

For the CDR3, the DNA is TGTGCCAGCAGTCAACAGGGGGCAACCTACGAGCAGTACTTC. Translated, it gives CASSQQGATYEQYF. The gene calls are TRBV6-5 and TRBJ2-7; TRBD1 aligns across 9 bases. V lost 5 bases to trimming and J lost 2 bases; unmatched junction nucleotides: 4. The CDR3 is 14 amino acids. Germline V gene data show CDR1 as MNHEY and CDR2 as SVGAGI.

The chain carries TRBV19 and TRBJ1-2; tentative D call: TRBD1 (5 bases). Per germline, CDR1 LNHDA and CDR2 SQIVND (reference sequence). The V end lost 5 bases, the J end lost 4 bases, and 14 bases lay between the germline ends. There are 14 residues in the CDR3. In DNA form, the CDR3 reads TGTGCCAGTAGTCCTAGGGGCGTAGGCTATGGCTACACCTTC. Amino acids: CASSPRGVGYGYTF.

The rearrangement uses TRBV9 and TRBJ2-4, with 8 bases matching TRBD2. The CDR3 is 15 residues long. Germline CDR1 and CDR2: SGDLS and YYNGEE. Trimming removed 0 bases from V and 6 bases from J; junction bases left unmatched: 5. The DNA for the CDR3 is TGTGCCAGCAGCGTAGGAGGAGCGGGAGTAAACATTCAGTACTTC. It codes for CASSVGGAGVNIQYF.

The V gene is TRBV10-1, the J gene TRBJ2-1; D possibly corresponds to TRBD2 (5 bases). Trimming took 2 bases from V and 8 from J, leaving 10 bases between them. This CDR3 contains 13 residues. CDR1 WNHNN and CDR2 SYGVQD come from the germline V gene (reference sequence). The DNA for the CDR3 is TGCGCCAGCAGTGAGACTAGTGTCTATGAGCAGTTCTTC. This gives the protein CASSETSVYEQFF.

The chain carries TRBV24-1 and TRBJ1-2; perhaps TRBD1 as D (5 bases). The CDR3 is 14 amino acids. V gave up 4 bases and J gave up 8 bases, with 16 bases separating them. The germline V gene has CDR1 KGHDR and CDR2 SFDVKD. CDR3 nucleotides: TGTGCCACCAGTGAGCCGGGCGCGGGGGAAGGCTACACCTTC. This codes for CATSEPGAGEGYTF.

The CDR3 sequence is CAWSYRQGDQPQHF. The CDR3 bases are TGTGCCTGGAGTTATCGACAGGGGGATCAGCCCCAGCATTTT. The J gene is TRBJ1-5, the V gene TRBV30; 9 positions agree with TRBD1. Germline CDR1 is GTSNPN and CDR2 is SVGIG (reference sequence). J gave up 5 bases and V 2 bases, and 4 bases lay outside the gene matches. The CDR3 has 14 amino acids.

The sample holds one count of this clone. The V gene is TRBV5-1, the J gene TRBJ2-5, with 7 bases identical to TRBD2. Germline V gene data show CDR1 as SGHRS and CDR2 as YFSETQ. Trimming removed 3 bases from V and 7 bases from J; junction bases left unmatched: 9. The CDR3 runs to 14 residues. CDR3 region: CASSSTPPGGTQYF. CDR3 sequence (DNA): TGCGCCAGCAGCTCAACACCCCCGGGGGGGACCCAGTACTTC.

V and J are TRBV5-1 and TRBJ1-5, with no clear D. The germline V gene has CDR1 SGHRS and CDR2 YFSETQ. The CDR3 loop spans 14 amino acids. The ends were cut back, 0 bases at V and 5 bases at J, with 9 bases in the middle. For the CDR3, the DNA is TGCGCCAGCAGCTTGGACAGCTTATATCAGCCCCAGCATTTT. It yields the protein CASSLDSLYQPQHF.

This CDR3 is CAWRRGQGLGGYTF. The CDR3 DNA is TGTGCCTGGAGGCGGGGACAGGGGCTGGGAGGCTACACCTTC. The chain couples TRBV30 to TRBJ1-2; 10 positions agree with TRBD1. The V gene's germline CDR1 is GTSNPN and CDR2 SVGIG (reference sequence). Trimming at V came to 3 bases and at J to 8 bases, leaving 9 bases not matched to a gene. There are 14 residues in the CDR3. The variable domain in full, with the rest retrieved from reference TRBV30 and TRBJ1-2, is SQTIHQWPATLVQPVGSPLSLECTVEGTSNPNLYWYRQAAGRGLQLLFYSVGIGQISSEVPQNLSASRPQDRQFILSSKKLLLSDSGFYLCAWRRGQGLGGYTFGSGTRLTVV.

The chain combines TRBV27 with TRBJ1-5, with 9 positions matching TRBD1. The J segment lost 4 bases and the V segment lost 4 bases, leaving 5 bases of the junction unmatched. Per germline, CDR1 MNHEY and CDR2 SMNVEV (reference sequence). There are 15 residues in the CDR3. CDR3 nucleotide sequence: TGTGCCAGCAGTTACAGGGGGCGAAGGAATCAGCCCCAGCATTTT. Its translation: CASSYRGRRNQPQHF.